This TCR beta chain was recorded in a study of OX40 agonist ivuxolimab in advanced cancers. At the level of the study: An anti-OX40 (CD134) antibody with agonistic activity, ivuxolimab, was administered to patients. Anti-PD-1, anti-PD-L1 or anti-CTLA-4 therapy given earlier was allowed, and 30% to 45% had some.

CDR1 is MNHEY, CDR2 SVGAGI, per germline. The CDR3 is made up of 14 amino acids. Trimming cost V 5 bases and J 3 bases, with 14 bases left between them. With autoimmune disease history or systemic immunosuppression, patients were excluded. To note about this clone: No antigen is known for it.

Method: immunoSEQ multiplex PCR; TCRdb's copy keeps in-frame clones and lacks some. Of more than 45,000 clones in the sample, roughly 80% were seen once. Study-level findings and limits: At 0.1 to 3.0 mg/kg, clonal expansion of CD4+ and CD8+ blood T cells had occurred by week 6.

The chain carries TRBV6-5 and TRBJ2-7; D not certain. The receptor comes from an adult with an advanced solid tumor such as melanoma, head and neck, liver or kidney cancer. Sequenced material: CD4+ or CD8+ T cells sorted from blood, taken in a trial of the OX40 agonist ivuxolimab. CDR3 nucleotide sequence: TGTGCCAGCAGTAATAGTGACACATACTACGAGCAGTACTTC. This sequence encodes CASSNSDTYYEQYF.